Described below is a single T cell receptor beta chain sequence and its context. As yet, its antigen is unknown. Criteria for exclusion of patients were uncontrolled infection, other autoimmune disease, pregnancy or lactation. Diagnosing involved the use of clinical symptoms, serum thyroxine and TRAb, thyroid ultrasound and orbital computed tomography. Authors of the study amplified TCR beta CDR3 regions from RNA transcripts. With the HTBI primer set, the TCR CDR3 went through a first round of RT-PCR. TCRdb independently ran MiXCR on the multiplex PCR reads; one entry per CDR3 protein. Among 250,000 to 350,000 distinct CDR3 sequences listed, approximately 15% were seen once. These data are taken from a study of T cells in Graves' hyperthyroidism and ophthalmopathy. J lost 7 bases, V lost 5 bases, and 5 bases had no gene match. CDR1 is GTSNPN and CDR2 is SVGIG in the germline V gene (reference sequence). CDR3 length equals 13 residues.

Whole-study results and caveats: A model of 13 V-J pairs discriminated ophthalmopathy from stable hyperthyroidism. For ophthalmopathy, model prediction preceded onset by a median about 6.4 months.

Sequenced: blood. This chain joins TRBV30 and TRBJ2-2; 9 bases line up with TRBD1. This sequence originates from a woman in her fifties or sixties with Graves' ophthalmopathy. CDR3 amino acids: CAWSGQGDGELFF. CDR3 DNA sequence: TGTGCCTGGTCGGGACAGGGAGACGGGGAGCTGTTTTTT.